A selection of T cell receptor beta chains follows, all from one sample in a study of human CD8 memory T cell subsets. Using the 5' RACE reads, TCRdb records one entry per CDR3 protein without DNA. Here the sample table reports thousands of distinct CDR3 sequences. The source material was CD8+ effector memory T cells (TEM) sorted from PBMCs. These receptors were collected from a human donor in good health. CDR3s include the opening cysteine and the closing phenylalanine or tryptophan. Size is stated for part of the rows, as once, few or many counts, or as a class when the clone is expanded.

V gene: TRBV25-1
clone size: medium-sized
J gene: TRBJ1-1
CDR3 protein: CASTSSGMNTEAFF

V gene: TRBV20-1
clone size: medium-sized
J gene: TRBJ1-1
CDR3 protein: CSASFQGMHTEAFF

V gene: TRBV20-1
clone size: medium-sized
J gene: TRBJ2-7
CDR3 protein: CSAREAGDSYEQYF

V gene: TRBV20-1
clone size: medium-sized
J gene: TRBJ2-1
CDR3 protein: CSARERSDNEQFF

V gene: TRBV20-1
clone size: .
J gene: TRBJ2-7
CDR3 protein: CSARILDRPSYEQYF

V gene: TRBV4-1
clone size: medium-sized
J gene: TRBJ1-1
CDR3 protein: CASSQNRAPNTEAFF

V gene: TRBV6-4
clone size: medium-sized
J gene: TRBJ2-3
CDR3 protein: CASSDAGGSTDTQYF

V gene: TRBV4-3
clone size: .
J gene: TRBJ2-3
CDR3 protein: CASSQDLGQGADTQYF

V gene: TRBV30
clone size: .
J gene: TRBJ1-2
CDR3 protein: CAWSPDRVSGGYTF

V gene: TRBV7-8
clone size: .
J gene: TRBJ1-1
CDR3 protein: CASSLAWSGGLNTEAFF

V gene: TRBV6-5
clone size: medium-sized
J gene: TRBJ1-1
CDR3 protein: CASSRGTGTNTEAFF

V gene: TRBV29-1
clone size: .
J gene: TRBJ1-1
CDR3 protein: CSVAWGTEAFF

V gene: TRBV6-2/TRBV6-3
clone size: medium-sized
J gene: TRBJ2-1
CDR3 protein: CASSYVDYNEQFF

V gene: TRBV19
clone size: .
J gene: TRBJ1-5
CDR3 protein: CASIQVNQPQHF

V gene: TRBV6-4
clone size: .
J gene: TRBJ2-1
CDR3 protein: CASSGLAGQDEQFF

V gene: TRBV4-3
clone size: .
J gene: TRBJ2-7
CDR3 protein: CASSQDQGAGGNEQYF

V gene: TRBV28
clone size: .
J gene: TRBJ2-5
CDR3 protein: CASSLSTSGLETQYF

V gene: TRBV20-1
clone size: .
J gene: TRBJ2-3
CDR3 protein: CSASQGTSEDTQYF

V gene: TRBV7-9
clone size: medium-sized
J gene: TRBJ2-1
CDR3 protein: CASSYGLDGPEQFF